These 31 T cell receptor beta chains were all obtained from the same sample, sequenced in a study of CD8+ T cells in alopecia areata (dated by TCRdb to between 2018 and 2020). Lesional scalp punch biopsies and peripheral blood were collected from alopecia areata patients. The protocol used for the library was the immunoSEQ multiplex PCR assay. To provide template for TCR sequencing, every sample had RNA extracted and reverse transcribed into cDNA. As stored in TCRdb, this immuneACCESS dataset retains in-frame rearrangements with V and J assigned. A fraction of the clones does not appear; measured against another copy, unresolved V genes explain less than half of the discrepancy, and the remainder lacks a known reason. Counted in this sample were under 15,000 clones; 60% of them appeared once. The ten largest make up around a fifth of the sample. Sequencing input: skin. Receptors were obtained from a human donor with alopecia areata.

The CDR3 coding sequence is TGCAGCGCAGCTCGGCCTAGCGGGGGCAATGAGCAGTTCTTC. Translating it yields CSAARPSGGNEQFF. The gene calls are TRBV29-1 and TRBJ2-1; 10 nucleotides agree with TRBD2. The CDR3 consists of 14 residues. V was clipped by 7 bases and J by 6 bases; unmatched bases: 9. CDR1 SQVTM and CDR2 ANQGSEA come from the germline V gene.

The V call is TRBV7-2, the J call TRBJ2-1; D gene unclear. The CDR3 is made up of 11 amino acids. Trimming removed 5 bases from V and 8 bases from J, with 7 bases in between. The germline CDR1 and CDR2 sequences are SGHTA and FQGNSA. CDR3 DNA sequence: TGTGCCAGCAGCCCGCACTATGAGCAGTTCTTC. This codes for CASSPHYEQFF.

CDR3 loop: CSVEIRLAGGPGYEQYF. CDR3 coding DNA: TGCAGCGTTGAAATCAGACTAGCGGGAGGGCCTGGCTACGAGCAGTACTTC. This chain connects TRBV29-1 to TRBJ2-7; 14 nucleotides match TRBD2. There are 17 residues in the CDR3. Germline V gene sequence: CDR1 SQVTM, CDR2 ANQGSEA. The junction had 9 bases not matched to a gene; V was cut back by 2 bases and J by 3 bases.

Relative to its sample, this clone is medium-sized (0.01 to 0.1%). The V and J genes are TRBV28 and TRBJ2-7; D gene unclear. CDR3 length: 13 amino acids. V lost 1 base and J 6 bases, leaving 10 bases between the germline ends. Germline CDR1 is MDHEN and CDR2 is SYDVKM. The CDR3 sequence is CASSLFAFPEQYF. The CDR3 DNA is TGTGCCAGCAGTTTATTCGCTTTCCCCGAGCAGTACTTC. Combining the CDR3 with reference TRBV28 and TRBJ2-7 gives the whole variable domain DVKVTQSSRYLVKRTGEKVFLECVQDMDHENMFWYRQDPGLGLRLIYFSYDVKMKEKGDIPEGYSVSREKKERFSLILESASTNQTSMYLCASSLFAFPEQYFGPGTRLTVT.

This chain connects TRBV5-4 to TRBJ1-2; D unclear. V lost 3 bases and J lost 4, with 16 bases in between. Germline loops: CDR1 SGHNT, CDR2 YYREEE (reference sequence). The CDR3 spans 15 residues. DNA for the CDR3: TGTGCCAGCAGCTCACGAAGAGGGTTCAGCTATGGCTACACCTTC. It specifies CASSSRRGFSYGYTF. Based on the CDR3 plus reference TRBV5-4 and TRBJ1-2, the full variable domain is ETGVTQSPTHLIKTRGQQVTLRCSSQSGHNTVSWYQQALGQGPQFIFQYYREEENGRGNFPPRFSGLQFPNYSSELNVNALELDDSALYLCASSSRRGFSYGYTFGSGTRLTVV.

This chain uses TRBV6-5 with TRBJ1-2; D is unresolved. CDR3 length: 15 residues. Looked up from germline, CDR1 is MNHEY and CDR2 is SVGAGI. The V gene lost 2 bases and the J gene lost 7 bases, with 17 bases spanning the gap. CDR3 residues: CASSYIDPTLGGYTF. In DNA, the CDR3 is TGTGCCAGCAGTTACATCGACCCGACGCTCGGTGGCTACACCTTC.

This chain joins TRBV6-1 and TRBJ1-1; D possibly corresponds to TRBD1 (5 bases). The CDR3 sequence is 15 residues long. Germline CDR1 reads MNHNS; CDR2 reads SASEGT. The ends were cut back, 3 bases at V and 5 bases at J, with 16 bases in the middle. CDR3 amino acids: CASSEGDGSRTEAFF. The CDR3 DNA follows: TGTGCCAGCAGTGAGGGGGACGGGAGCCGGACTGAAGCTTTCTTT.

The rearrangement uses TRBV7-3 and TRBJ2-1, with D perhaps assigned TRBD1 or TRBD2 (5 bases each). This CDR3 has 13 residues. The germline V gene encodes CDR1 SGHTA and CDR2 FQGTGA. V shed 4 bases and J shed 12 bases, with 16 bases lying between them. The CDR3 protein is CASSYVTGTPQFF. As DNA, the CDR3 is TGTGCCAGCAGCTACGTAACCGGGACCCCGCAGTTCTTC.

This clone was recorded once. The chain employs TRBV4-2 and TRBJ1-4; D unclear. The V end lost 0 bases, the J end lost 10 bases, and 15 bases lay between the germline ends. There are 15 residues in the CDR3. Germline CDR1 LGHNA, CDR2 YNFKEQ. The CDR3 loop is CASSQEGSGVGKLFF. The CDR3 DNA sequence: TGTGCCAGCAGCCAAGAGGGCAGTGGGGTCGGAAAACTGTTTTTT.

The rearrangement uses TRBV6-5 and TRBJ2-7, with TRBD1 as a possible D gene (7 bases). Germline CDR1 is MNHEY and CDR2 is SVGAGI. Trimming took off 6 bases at V and 4 bases at J, with 13 bases between the two ends. This CDR3 is 13 amino acids long. The CDR3 reads CASRGSGGYEQYF. Written as DNA, the CDR3 is TGTGCCAGCAGGGGTTCAGGGGGGTACGAGCAGTACTTC.

The rearrangement links TRBV5-1 to TRBJ2-1, with 13 bases lining up with TRBD2. Germline V gene lookup returns CDR1 SGHRS and CDR2 YFSETQ. This CDR3 comprises 16 residues. After removal of 4 bases from V and 6 bases from J, the junction contained 7 bases not matched to a gene. The CDR3 region is CASSRTSGSLGNEQFF. In nucleotides, the CDR3 is TGCGCCAGCAGCCGGACTAGCGGGAGTTTGGGCAATGAGCAGTTCTTC.

The chain carries TRBV2 and TRBJ2-5; D gene unclear. Germline lookup yields CDR1 SNHLY and CDR2 FYNNEI. There are 13 residues in the CDR3. Trimming stripped 6 bases from V and 2 bases from J, with 10 bases between. The CDR3 spells CASRRISQETQYF. The CDR3 nucleotides are TGTGCCAGCAGAAGGATCAGTCAAGAGACCCAGTACTTC.

The rearrangement uses TRBV27 and TRBJ1-5; D is perhaps TRBD1 (5 bases). V dropped 5 bases and J dropped 0 bases, with 17 bases sitting between them. There are 17 residues in the CDR3. Germline lookup yields CDR1 MNHEY and CDR2 SMNVEV (reference sequence). The chain's CDR3 is CASSKIGQGDSNQPQHF. Here the CDR3 DNA reads TGTGCCAGCAGTAAGATTGGCCAGGGTGATAGCAATCAGCCCCAGCATTTT.

This clone was recorded a few times. V gene TRBV9 combines with J gene TRBJ2-7; 7 bases map to TRBD1. The germline gives CDR1 SGDLS, CDR2 YYNGEE. The CDR3 contains 16 residues. The V segment lost 0 bases and the J segment 4 bases; nucleotides outside the gene matches: 10. Written as DNA, the CDR3 is TGTGCCAGCAGCGTAGGAGGGACAGCCCTCGGGTACGAGCAGTACTTC. This translates into CASSVGGTALGYEQYF.

This clone has only a few counts. V is TRBV29-1 and J is TRBJ2-1; TRBD2 aligns across 7 bases. The CDR3 has 16 residues. V was clipped by 6 bases and J by 6 bases; unmatched bases: 17. Germline V CDR1 and CDR2: SQVTM, ANQGSEA. CDR3 amino acids: CSVAPGGWRETNEQFF. CDR3 sequence (DNA): TGCAGCGTCGCCCCCGGTGGTTGGCGGGAGACCAATGAGCAGTTCTTC.

The chain carries TRBV5-1 and TRBJ2-4, with TRBD1 as a possible D gene (7 bases). V lost 0 bases to trimming and J lost 7 bases, with 20 bases between them. Germline assignment: CDR1 SGHRS and CDR2 YFSETQ. This CDR3 is 17 amino acids long. CDR3 DNA: TGCGCCAGCAGCTTGGCTCCTCAGGGGGGTCCCCAGAACATTCAGTACTTC. It encodes CASSLAPQGGPQNIQYF. Full variable domain (remainder filled in from reference TRBV5-1 and TRBJ2-4): KAGVTQTPRYLIKTRGQQVTLSCSPISGHRSVSWYQQTPGQGLQFLFEYFSETQRNKGNFPGRFSGRQFSNSRSEMNVSTLELGDSALYLCASSLAPQGGPQNIQYFGAGTRLSVL.

This clone appeared a few times. This chain joins TRBV28 and TRBJ2-3; perhaps TRBD2 as D (6 bases). Germline-derived CDR1 and CDR2 are MDHEN and SYDVKM. The CDR3 is 15 residues long. The V end lost 7 bases, the J end lost 2 bases, and 16 bases lay between the germline ends. The CDR3: CASTKRGSLTDTQYF. Here the CDR3 DNA reads TGTGCCAGCACCAAACGGGGGAGCCTCACAGATACGCAGTATTTT.

This clone turned up a few times. The CDR3 loop is CASRIGGPTYEQYF. The CDR3 DNA reads as TGTGCCAGCAGGATAGGAGGGCCCACATACGAGCAGTACTTC. This chain joins TRBV28 and TRBJ2-7; D may be TRBD2 (6 bases). The CDR3 sequence is 14 residues long. Germline CDR1 and CDR2: MDHEN and SYDVKM. V was cut by 6 bases and J by 4 bases, with 16 bases left in between.

This chain joins TRBV7-2 and TRBJ2-3; 14 bases are shared with TRBD2. CDR1 is SGHTA, CDR2 FQGNSA, per germline. With 6 bases clipped from V and 4 bases from J, the junction kept 6 bases outside the gene matches. The CDR3 length is 16 residues. CDR3 bases: TGTGCCAGCAGAGGGACTAGCGGGAGTGTTGCAGATACGCAGTATTTT. This gives the protein CASRGTSGSVADTQYF.

The chain carries TRBV18 and TRBJ2-7; the match to TRBD1 covers 12 bases. CDR3 length: 16 amino acids. J was trimmed by 1 base and V by 3 bases; bases with no gene match: 4. CDR1 is KGHSH, CDR2 LQKENI, per germline. The CDR3 coding sequence is TGTGCCAGCTCACCCCGGGACAGGGGGCGATCCTACGAGCAGTACTTC. Amino acids: CASSPRDRGRSYEQYF.

A word on this clone: Compared with germline, one end of the junction differs, possibly owing to a read error. This sequence joins TRBV2 and TRBJ1-3, with D possibly matching TRBD1 (6 bases). CDR3 length equals 16 residues. Germline CDR1 SNHLY, CDR2 FYNNEI. The CDR3 is CASSAQGRSAGTTIYF. CDR3 nucleotides: TGTGCCAGCAGTGCACAGGGTCGGAGTGCTGGAACCACCATATATTTT.

This chain links TRBV11-2 with TRBJ2-7, with unresolved D. Trimming cost V 2 bases and J 0 bases, with 5 bases left between them. CDR1 and CDR2 (germline): SGHAT, FQNNGV. This CDR3 contains 13 residues. CDR3 bases: TGTGCCAGCAGCTTAAAGTCCTCCTACGAGCAGTACTTC. The encoded protein is CASSLKSSYEQYF.

This clone turned up a few times. This sequence joins TRBV6-1 and TRBJ2-7; no firm D call. Germline lookup yields CDR1 MNHNS and CDR2 SASEGT. This CDR3 spans 13 amino acids. V lost 3 bases and J lost 0, with 6 bases in between. The CDR3 spells CASSERLSYEQYF. Written as DNA, the CDR3 is TGTGCCAGCAGTGAGCGCCTCTCCTACGAGCAGTACTTC.

The V gene is TRBV11-2, the J gene TRBJ2-3; 9 bases align to TRBD2. The CDR3 length is 14 residues. The V gene's germline CDR1 is SGHAT and CDR2 FQNNGV. After removal of 6 bases from V and 3 bases from J, the junction contained 4 bases not matched to a gene. CDR3 coding DNA: TGTGCCAGCAGGATTAGCGGGAGTACAGATACGCAGTATTTT. Its translation is CASRISGSTDTQYF.

The chain uses TRBV7-8 and TRBJ2-5; D perhaps matches TRBD1 (5 bases). The CDR3 is made up of 14 amino acids. Trimming stripped 5 bases from V and 5 bases from J, with 15 bases between. From germline, CDR1 is SGHVS and CDR2 FQNEAQ. Here the CDR3 reads CASSGSGFKETQYF. CDR3 sequence (DNA): TGTGCCAGCAGCGGATCAGGGTTTAAGGAGACCCAGTACTTC. The full variable domain, its missing parts supplied by reference TRBV7-8 and TRBJ2-5, is GAGVSQSPRYKVAKRGQDVALRCDPISGHVSLFWYQQALGQGPEFLTYFQNEAQLDKSGLPSDRFFAERPEGSVSTLKIQRTQQEDSAVYLCASSGSGFKETQYFGPGTRLLVL.

The chain employs TRBV28 and TRBJ2-6, with 7 nucleotides matching TRBD1. The CDR3 is 17 residues long. Germline-derived CDR1 and CDR2 are MDHEN and SYDVKM. Losses at the gene ends were 8 bases for V and 0 bases for J; bases not matched to a gene: 10. The CDR3 here is CASDNRQGRSGANVLTF. The DNA for the CDR3 is TGTGCCAGCGATAATAGACAGGGCCGCTCTGGGGCCAACGTCCTGACTTTC.

With respect to this clone: The junction departs from the called germline gene at one end, perhaps through a read error. This rearrangement joins TRBV4-3 to TRBJ2-7; 9 bases line up with TRBD2. There are 17 residues in the CDR3. Germline V CDR1 and CDR2: LGHNA, YSLEER. The CDR3 DNA reads TGCGCCAGCAACCAAGATCTTCTAGCGGGGACCTCCTACGAGCAGTACTTC. It translates to CASNQDLLAGTSYEQYF.

This clone has a handful of counts. The chain recombines TRBV18 with TRBJ2-5; 10 positions match TRBD1. Losses at the gene ends were 3 bases for V and 5 bases for J; bases not matched to a gene: 9. The CDR3 is made up of 16 amino acids. Germline V lookup: CDR1 KGHSH, CDR2 LQKENI. CDR3 sequence: CASSPRQGASGETQYF. For the CDR3, the DNA is TGTGCCAGCTCACCCCGACAGGGGGCATCGGGGGAGACCCAGTACTTC.

The chain joins TRBV20-1 to TRBJ1-1, with D tentatively TRBD1 (5 bases). The CDR3 is 11 amino acids. From germline, CDR1 is DFQATT and CDR2 SNEGSKA (reference sequence). Trimming shortened V by 5 bases and J by 8 bases, and 12 bases separated the two germline ends. This CDR3 reads CSAPDSIEAFF. In DNA, the CDR3 is TGCAGTGCTCCAGACAGTATAGAAGCTTTCTTT.

The CDR3 sequence: CASSAKLSGRFNEQFF. In DNA form, the CDR3 reads TGTGCCAGCAGCGCTAAACTTAGCGGGAGGTTCAATGAGCAGTTCTTC. This chain uses TRBV11-3 with TRBJ2-1; the match to TRBD2 covers 10 bases. The CDR3 has 16 amino acids. CDR1 is SGHNT and CDR2 is YENEEA in the germline V gene. V lost 5 bases and J lost 6; bases outside the gene matches: 10. Looking up the rest from reference TRBV11-3 and TRBJ2-1 gives the full variable domain: EAGVVQSPRYKIIEKKQPVAFWCNPISGHNTLYWYLQNLGQGPELLIRYENEEAVDDSQLPKDRFSAERLKGVDSTLKIQPAELGDSAVYLCASSAKLSGRFNEQFFGPGTRLTVL.

Details on this clone: At one boundary the junction diverges from the germline segment, which might be a read error. V and J are TRBV19 and TRBJ2-1, with D tentatively TRBD2 (7 bases). The CDR3 contains 17 residues. The germline V gene encodes CDR1 LNHDA and CDR2 SQIVND (reference sequence). The CDR3 here is CTSSIRGTGGLHNEQFF. CDR3 DNA sequence: TGTACCAGTAGTATAAGGGGGACGGGAGGCCTCCACAATGAGCAGTTCTTC.